What follows is one T cell receptor (beta chain) and its context. Its target is not known. Sequencing relied on a cDNA template that was reverse transcribed from extracted RNA. The protocol was immunoSEQ multiplex PCR, while the TCRdb copy is restricted to in-frame clones and leaves out a portion. The table records 150,000 to 200,000 clones, 65% to 75% of them present only once. Lesional scalp punch biopsies and peripheral blood were collected from alopecia areata patients. The sample comes from a study of CD8+ T cells in alopecia areata. Study results and limitations: Sequence data from scalp samples additionally include resident alphabeta T cells of normal skin.

This CDR3 spans 18 amino acids. The trim removed 0 bases at V and 2 bases at J, leaving 14 bases unmatched. The V gene's germline CDR1 is GTSNPN and CDR2 SVGIG (reference sequence). The rearrangement links TRBV30 to TRBJ1-2, with TRBD1 matching 8 bases. The sequence was collected from a human donor with alopecia areata. Sequenced here: CD8+ T cells sorted from blood, sampled at week 0. The CDR3 DNA is TGTGCCTGGAGTGTATCCCTAGGACAGGGACCCCTAAACTATGGCTACACCTTC. This sequence encodes CAWSVSLGQGPLNYGYTF. Combining the CDR3 with reference TRBV30 and TRBJ1-2 gives the whole variable domain SQTIHQWPATLVQPVGSPLSLECTVEGTSNPNLYWYRQAAGRGLQLLFYSVGIGQISSEVPQNLSASRPQDRQFILSSKKLLLSDSGFYLCAWSVSLGQGPLNYGYTFGSGTRLTVV.